This is a list of T cell receptor beta chains from one sample in a study of T cells after yellow fever vaccination. TCRdb processed the 5' RACE reads anew with MiXCR; each CDR3 protein has one entry. This table holds some 390,000 distinct CDR3 sequences, 15% to 20% found once. The source material was PBMCs, sampled before the yellow fever booster vaccination. The source is a man aged 18 to 30 who received the YFV17D yellow fever vaccine. CDR3s include the opening cysteine and the closing phenylalanine or tryptophan. Each record gives: clone size, D gene, V gene, J gene, CDR3 protein, CDR3 DNA. D genes are given only for firm matches. Not all rows give a size; the values are once, few, many and, for expanded clones, a class.

clone_size: once
d_call: NA
v_call: TRBV6-2/TRBV6-3
j_call: TRBJ1-2
cdr3_aa: CASSYRLYGYTF
cdr3_nt: TGTGCCAGCAGTTATAGGCTCTATGGCTACACCTTC

clone_size: few
d_call: TRBD1
v_call: TRBV6-5
j_call: TRBJ1-4
cdr3_aa: CASSSSGGLSEKLFF
cdr3_nt: TGTGCCAGCAGTTCGTCAGGGGGCCTAAGTGAAAAACTGTTTTTT

clone_size: few
d_call: TRBD1
v_call: TRBV6-1
j_call: TRBJ1-5
cdr3_aa: CASSGGQGRQPQHF
cdr3_nt: TGTGCCAGCAGTGGCGGACAGGGTAGACAGCCCCAGCATTTT

clone_size: NA
d_call: TRBD1
v_call: TRBV7-2
j_call: TRBJ2-3
cdr3_aa: CASSLASTGGDTQYF
cdr3_nt: TGTGCCAGCAGCTTAGCCTCAACAGGGGGAGATACGCAGTATTTT

clone_size: NA
d_call: NA
v_call: TRBV18
j_call: TRBJ2-5
cdr3_aa: CASSPRQEETQYF
cdr3_nt: TGTGCCAGCTCACCGAGACAGGAAGAGACCCAGTACTTC

clone_size: few
d_call: TRBD2
v_call: TRBV6-1
j_call: TRBJ2-3
cdr3_aa: CASSDGETSTPDTQYF
cdr3_nt: TGTGCCAGCAGTGATGGGGAGACTAGCACTCCAGATACGCAGTATTTT

clone_size: once
d_call: NA
v_call: TRBV12-3/TRBV12-4
j_call: TRBJ1-5
cdr3_aa: CASSLQDFQPQHF
cdr3_nt: TGTGCCAGCAGTTTACAGGATTTTCAGCCCCAGCATTTT

clone_size: NA
d_call: TRBD2
v_call: TRBV6-5
j_call: TRBJ2-3
cdr3_aa: CASSYSRASGRDTQYF
cdr3_nt: TGTGCCAGCAGTTACTCGAGGGCTAGCGGAAGAGATACGCAGTATTTT

clone_size: few
d_call: NA
v_call: TRBV6-6
j_call: TRBJ2-5
cdr3_aa: CASSPAGASGTQYF
cdr3_nt: TGTGCCAGCAGCCCCGCGGGGGCGTCCGGGACCCAGTACTTC

clone_size: few
d_call: NA
v_call: TRBV7-2
j_call: TRBJ2-5
cdr3_aa: CASSPRSRETQYF
cdr3_nt: TGTGCCAGCAGCCCGAGGAGTAGAGAGACCCAGTACTTC

clone_size: few
d_call: NA
v_call: TRBV28
j_call: TRBJ1-5
cdr3_aa: CASGTQGKGQPQHF
cdr3_nt: TGTGCCAGCGGTACTCAGGGTAAGGGCCAGCCCCAGCATTTT

clone_size: few
d_call: NA
v_call: TRBV5-1
j_call: TRBJ2-3
cdr3_aa: CASSLAWVADTQYF
cdr3_nt: TGCGCCAGCAGCTTGGCCTGGGTTGCAGATACGCAGTATTTT

clone_size: NA
d_call: NA
v_call: TRBV29-1
j_call: TRBJ2-1
cdr3_aa: CSVGGGRNFNEQFF
cdr3_nt: TGCAGCGTTGGTGGGGGACGGAACTTTAATGAGCAGTTCTTC

clone_size: NA
d_call: NA
v_call: TRBV5-6
j_call: TRBJ1-1
cdr3_aa: CASSLGGSAFF
cdr3_nt: TGTGCCAGCAGCCTGGGGGGGTCGGCTTTCTTT

clone_size: NA
d_call: NA
v_call: TRBV19
j_call: TRBJ1-2
cdr3_aa: CASSILDFGYTF
cdr3_nt: TGTGCCAGTAGTATACTGGACTTCGGCTACACCTTC

clone_size: NA
d_call: NA
v_call: TRBV7-8
j_call: TRBJ1-1
cdr3_aa: CASSLATVEAFF
cdr3_nt: TGTGCCAGCAGCTTAGCGACGGTTGAAGCTTTCTTT

clone_size: NA
d_call: NA
v_call: TRBV11-3
j_call: TRBJ1-4
cdr3_aa: CASSSSLGGAANEKLFF
cdr3_nt: TGTGCCAGCAGCTCCTCATTGGGGGGGGCAGCTAATGAAAAACTGTTTTTT

clone_size: many
d_call: NA
v_call: TRBV12-3/TRBV12-4
j_call: TRBJ2-7
cdr3_aa: CASSFGGSGSSTYEQYF
cdr3_nt: TGTGCCAGCAGTTTTGGGGGGTCTGGATCGTCGACCTACGAGCAGTACTTC

clone_size: NA
d_call: NA
v_call: TRBV24-1
j_call: TRBJ2-3
cdr3_aa: CATAADTDTQYF
cdr3_nt: TGTGCCACCGCGGCTGACACAGATACGCAGTATTTT

clone_size: few
d_call: TRBD1
v_call: TRBV18
j_call: TRBJ2-3
cdr3_aa: CASSHESGTGVTQYF
cdr3_nt: TGTGCCAGCTCACACGAATCCGGGACAGGGGTTACGCAGTATTTT

clone_size: NA
d_call: TRBD1
v_call: TRBV6-2/TRBV6-3
j_call: TRBJ1-5
cdr3_aa: CASRIPGQGDQPQHF
cdr3_nt: TGTGCCAGCAGGATACCGGGACAGGGCGATCAGCCCCAGCATTTT

clone_size: NA
d_call: TRBD1
v_call: TRBV7-2
j_call: TRBJ1-2
cdr3_aa: CASSFRTGGNGYTF
cdr3_nt: TGTGCCAGCAGTTTTCGGACAGGGGGCAATGGCTACACCTTC

clone_size: NA
d_call: TRBD2
v_call: TRBV12-3/TRBV12-4
j_call: TRBJ2-5
cdr3_aa: CAISHGGVQETQYF
cdr3_nt: TGTGCCATCAGTCACGGGGGGGTCCAAGAGACCCAGTACTTC

clone_size: NA
d_call: NA
v_call: TRBV12-3/TRBV12-4
j_call: TRBJ1-1
cdr3_aa: CASRRVDTEAF
cdr3_nt: TGTGCCAGCAGAAGGGTTGACACTGAAGCTTTT

clone_size: NA
d_call: NA
v_call: TRBV7-3
j_call: TRBJ1-1
cdr3_aa: CASSLGGIGMNTEAFF
cdr3_nt: TGTGCCAGCAGCTTAGGGGGTATCGGGATGAACACTGAAGCTTTCTTT

clone_size: NA
d_call: NA
v_call: TRBV23-1
j_call: TRBJ2-5
cdr3_aa: CASSQCFPGYQETQYF
cdr3_nt: TGCGCCAGCAGTCAATGTTTCCCGGGATACCAAGAGACCCAGTACTTC

clone_size: once
d_call: NA
v_call: TRBV23-1
j_call: TRBJ2-2
cdr3_aa: CASSRLFF
cdr3_nt: TGCGCCAGCAGTCGGCTGTTTTTT

clone_size: few
d_call: TRBD2
v_call: TRBV7-9
j_call: TRBJ2-3
cdr3_aa: CASSLALAGTDTQYF
cdr3_nt: TGTGCCAGCAGCTTGGCGCTAGCGGGGACAGATACGCAGTATTTT

clone_size: few
d_call: NA
v_call: TRBV4-3
j_call: TRBJ1-2
cdr3_aa: CASSQEFQANYGYTF
cdr3_nt: TGCGCCAGCAGCCAAGAGTTCCAGGCTAACTATGGCTACACCTTC

clone_size: few
d_call: NA
v_call: TRBV10-3
j_call: TRBJ1-1
cdr3_aa: CAISAGTTNTEAFF
cdr3_nt: TGTGCCATCAGTGCGGGTACTACGAACACTGAAGCTTTCTTT

clone_size: NA
d_call: TRBD2
v_call: TRBV28
j_call: TRBJ2-1
cdr3_aa: CASALRGFYNEQFF
cdr3_nt: TGTGCCAGCGCCCTGCGGGGGTTTTACAATGAGCAGTTCTTC

clone_size: NA
d_call: NA
v_call: TRBV9
j_call: TRBJ2-3
cdr3_aa: CASSVVLGISTDTQYF
cdr3_nt: TGTGCCAGCAGCGTAGTACTAGGGATCAGCACAGATACGCAGTATTTT

clone_size: few
d_call: TRBD2
v_call: TRBV20-1
j_call: TRBJ2-1
cdr3_aa: CSATSSGGSDNEQFF
cdr3_nt: TGCAGTGCAACCTCTAGCGGGGGGTCCGACAATGAGCAGTTCTTC

clone_size: NA
d_call: NA
v_call: TRBV12-3/TRBV12-4
j_call: TRBJ2-2
cdr3_aa: CASSPRGDTGELFF
cdr3_nt: TGTGCCAGCAGTCCAAGGGGGGACACCGGGGAGCTGTTTTTT

clone_size: few
d_call: NA
v_call: TRBV28
j_call: TRBJ2-1
cdr3_aa: CASRPQGGSSYNEQFF
cdr3_nt: TGTGCCAGCAGACCACAGGGAGGGAGCTCCTACAATGAGCAGTTCTTC

clone_size: few
d_call: NA
v_call: TRBV11-2
j_call: TRBJ1-2
cdr3_aa: CASSPGLNNYGYTF
cdr3_nt: TGTGCCAGCAGCCCGGGACTCAATAACTATGGCTACACCTTC

clone_size: NA
d_call: NA
v_call: TRBV5-1
j_call: TRBJ2-5
cdr3_aa: CASSQGTQGETQYF
cdr3_nt: TGCGCCAGCAGCCAAGGGACTCAAGGGGAGACCCAGTACTTC

clone_size: few
d_call: TRBD1
v_call: TRBV4-3
j_call: TRBJ1-6
cdr3_aa: CASSQGVDRYNSPLHF
cdr3_nt: TGCGCCAGCAGCCAAGGGGTGGACAGGTATAATTCACCCCTCCACTTT

clone_size: few
d_call: TRBD2
v_call: TRBV3-1
j_call: TRBJ2-5
cdr3_aa: CASSPWTSGKETQYF
cdr3_nt: TGTGCCAGCAGCCCTTGGACTAGCGGAAAGGAGACCCAGTACTTC

clone_size: NA
d_call: NA
v_call: TRBV7-2
j_call: TRBJ1-5
cdr3_aa: CASSGDQDQPQHF
cdr3_nt: TGTGCCAGCAGCGGTGACCAAGATCAGCCCCAGCATTTT

clone_size: many
d_call: TRBD2
v_call: TRBV7-3
j_call: TRBJ2-1
cdr3_aa: CASSLTSGGGEQFF
cdr3_nt: TGTGCCAGCAGCTTAACCAGCGGGGGAGGTGAGCAGTTCTTC

clone_size: few
d_call: NA
v_call: TRBV2
j_call: TRBJ2-3
cdr3_aa: CASNRGGISTDTQYF
cdr3_nt: TGTGCCAGCAACCGAGGGGGGATCAGCACAGATACGCAGTATTTT